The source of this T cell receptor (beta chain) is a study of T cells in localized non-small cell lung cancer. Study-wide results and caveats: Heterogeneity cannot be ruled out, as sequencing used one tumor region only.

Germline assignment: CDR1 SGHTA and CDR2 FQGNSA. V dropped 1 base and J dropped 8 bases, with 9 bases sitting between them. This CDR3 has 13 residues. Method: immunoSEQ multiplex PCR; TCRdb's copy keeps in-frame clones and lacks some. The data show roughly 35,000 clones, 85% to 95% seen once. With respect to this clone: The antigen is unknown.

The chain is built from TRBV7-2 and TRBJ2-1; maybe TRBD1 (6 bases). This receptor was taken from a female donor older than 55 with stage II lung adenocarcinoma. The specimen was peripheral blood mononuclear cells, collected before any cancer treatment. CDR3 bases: TGTGCCAGCAGCTTAGGTGCAGGGGATGAGCAGTTCTTC. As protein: CASSLGAGDEQFF.